Listed below are T cell receptor beta chains from one sample, sequenced in a study of CXCR3-negative and CXCR3-positive naive CD8 T cells. TCRdb reanalyzed the 5' RACE reads, giving one entry per CDR3 protein sequence and no DNA. The sample is made up of around 40,000 distinct CDR3 sequences, and the top ten hold 14% to 15% of it. Material: memory CD8+ T cells from blood. Every receptor here comes from a human donor in good health. Some clones in this sample may be carry-over from other donors' samples. CDR3s include the opening cysteine and the closing phenylalanine or tryptophan.

J | V | CDR3
TRBJ2-2 | TRBV29-1 | CSVPGTGYTGELFF
TRBJ2-5 | TRBV28 | CASSLRLGRGSQETQYF
TRBJ2-7 | TRBV28 | CASTRGATYEQYF
TRBJ2-6 | TRBV4-3 | CASSQGTSESGANVLTF
TRBJ2-7 | TRBV29-1 | CSVMTGDNSYEQYF
TRBJ1-1 | TRBV29-1 | CSVEETAMGGHTEAFF
TRBJ1-1 | TRBV9 | CASLDSNAHTEAFF
TRBJ2-6 | TRBV23-1 | CASSQFPRQRFGANVLTF
TRBJ2-2 | TRBV2 | CASSERETSGAPTGELFF
TRBJ2-7 | TRBV7-8 | CASSLELRGNEQYF
TRBJ2-7 | TRBV20-1 | CSAREAGSSYEQYF
TRBJ2-7 | TRBV7-2 | CASSWGVGGRGEQYF
TRBJ2-3 | TRBV13 | CASSLASEGRGTDTQYF
TRBJ1-6 | TRBV20-1 | CSARDLAQGTSPLHF
TRBJ2-5 | TRBV29-1 | CSDRDSKETQYF
TRBJ1-2 | TRBV20-1 | CSARVNFKTGYYGYTF
TRBJ1-1 | TRBV20-1 | CSAFLTKMTNTEAFF
TRBJ2-1 | TRBV28 | CASTLQTSGGSPTDEQFF
TRBJ1-1 | TRBV6-6 | CASTAADTEAFF
TRBJ2-1 | TRBV27 | CASRAEGIYNEQFF
TRBJ1-5 | TRBV4-2 | CASSQDPLGQGGQPQHF
TRBJ2-2 | TRBV6-5 | CASKRGYTGELLF
TRBJ2-2 | TRBV29-1 | CSVEVPGELFF
TRBJ1-3 | TRBV3-1 | CASSQVSSGVLSGNTIYF
TRBJ2-7 | TRBV6-5 | CASSYGERGVSYEQYF
TRBJ2-1 | TRBV7-9 | CASSPAGSSYNEQFF
TRBJ2-3 | TRBV27 | CASSETAPSSDTQYF
TRBJ1-5 | TRBV20-1 | CSAAPSRVYSNQPQHF
TRBJ1-4 | TRBV5-5 | CASSLGTEILSTNEKLFF
TRBJ2-7 | TRBV9 | CASSVGEGENYEQYF
TRBJ2-1 | TRBV20-1 | CSATVRPAGGHEQFF
TRBJ2-6 | TRBV6-7 | CASSDDLGQAWASGANVLTF
TRBJ2-6 | TRBV20-1 | CSARDDILSGANVLTF